The 10 T cell receptor beta chains below were found in one sample sequenced in a study of human T cells and chemical hapten exposure. Each CDR3 protein gets one entry after TCRdb re-called the RACE reads with MiXCR. There are 89,000 or so distinct CDR3 sequences in the sample; approximately 7% occur only once, and approximately 1.3% lies in the top ten. Time point described: patch test 2, 6 weeks after DPC sensitization. The treatment denotes: therapeutic diphenylcyclopropenone sensitization with weekly scalp DPC. This material consisted of whole blood, taken in connection with sensitization to the hapten diphenylcyclopropenone (DPC). Receptors originate from a woman between 25 and 40 years old with alopecia areata. Some clones in this sample may be carry-over from other donors' samples.

In its sample, this clonotype was seen a few times. The chain combines TRBV20-1 with TRBJ2-5; TRBD1 aligns across 7 bases. Trimming took 3 bases from V and 5 from J; bases not matched to a gene: 18. CDR3 length: 17 amino acids. From germline, CDR1 is DFQATT and CDR2 SNEGSKA (reference sequence). The CDR3 here is CSASREGGAALVETQYF. CDR3 DNA sequence: TGCAGTGCTAGCCGGGAAGGGGGCGCTGCCTTGGTGGAGACCCAGTACTTC.

To note about this clonotype: A much larger clone differs by one base, so this may be a read error. The conserved phenylalanine or tryptophan is not found at the CDR3 terminus, so this likely reflects a read error. The chain combines TRBV24-1 with TRBJ2-3; the D is unclear. The CDR3 contains 12 residues. Looked up from germline, CDR1 is KGHDR and CDR2 is SFDVKD. The V end lost 8 bases, the J end lost 2 bases, and 7 bases lay between the germline ends. CDR3 DNA sequence: TGTGCCACCAAGGGCGACACAGATACGCAGTATTAT. Translating it yields CATKGDTDTQYY.

This clonotype occurred many times. The chain carries TRBV12-3 or TRBV12-4 and TRBJ1-1, with a tentative D call TRBD1 (5 bases). The CDR3 extends over 14 amino acids. V was trimmed by 3 bases and J by 5 bases, leaving 13 bases between them. The CDR3 region has the DNA TGTGCCAGCAGTTTGTGGCAGGGCGGGACTGAAGCTTTCTTT. As protein: CASSLWQGGTEAFF.

In this sample, this clonotype turned up a few times. The chain carries TRBV12-3 or TRBV12-4 and TRBJ1-5, with D possibly matching TRBD1 (5 bases). The CDR3 loop spans 16 amino acids. V dropped 0 bases and J dropped 3 bases, with 12 bases sitting between them. In DNA, the CDR3 is TGTGCCAGCAGTTTAGCGGCTTGGGGCTCCAATCAGCCCCAGCATTTT. It is translated as CASSLAAWGSNQPQHF.

Note on this clonotype: A much larger clone sits a single nucleotide away, making a read error possible. This rearrangement joins TRBV29-1 to TRBJ2-3; a weak D match, TRBD1 (6 bases). V lost 7 bases, J lost 0 bases, and 8 bases lay in between. Germline-derived CDR1 and CDR2 are SQVTM and ANQGSEA. This CDR3 is built from 12 residues. The CDR3, as DNA: TGCAGCGAAACAGGGAGCACAGATACGCAGTATTTT. Protein: CSETGSTDTQYF.

This clonotype was seen only once. The CDR3 spells CASSSLSPFYGALTYGYTF. In nucleotides, the CDR3 is TGTGCCAGCAGTTCACTTAGTCCGTTCTACGGGGCCCTTACCTATGGCTACACCTTC. This chain joins TRBV12-3 or TRBV12-4 and TRBJ1-2, with TRBD1 as a possible D gene (5 bases). The CDR3 length is 19 residues. Trimming left V 4 bases short and J 4 bases short, with 28 bases between.

This clonotype has at least ten counts. This chain connects TRBV7-9 to TRBJ1-6; no definite D call. V was clipped by 1 base and J by 7 bases, with 11 bases between them. The V gene's germline CDR1 is SEHNR and CDR2 FQNEAQ (reference sequence). The CDR3 consists of 15 residues. CDR3 coding DNA: TGTGCCAGCAGCTTAGGGGATTACCCGAATTCACCCCTCCACTTT. Protein: CASSLGDYPNSPLHF.

This clonotype appeared many times. V and J are TRBV9 and TRBJ1-6; D ambiguous. The length of the CDR3 is 14 residues. Deletions cut 0 bases from V and 9 bases from J, with 10 bases between. Germline assignment: CDR1 SGDLS and CDR2 YYNGEE. The CDR3 sequence: CASSVDQVGSPLHF. Here the CDR3 DNA reads TGTGCCAGCAGCGTAGATCAGGTTGGTTCACCCCTCCACTTT.

In its sample, this clonotype was seen many times. This chain connects TRBV3-1 to TRBJ2-7, with 10 positions matching TRBD2. This CDR3 is 17 amino acids long. The V gene end was trimmed by 1 base and the J gene end by 7 bases; junction bases not matched to a gene: 13. Germline assignment: CDR1 LGHDT and CDR2 YNNKEL (reference sequence). This CDR3 reads CASSQVRTSGYYVEQYF. As DNA, the CDR3 is TGTGCCAGCAGCCAAGTCCGGACTAGCGGCTACTACGTGGAGCAGTACTTC.

The rearrangement joins TRBV18 to TRBJ2-2; TRBD1 agrees at 10 bases. Per germline, CDR1 KGHSH and CDR2 LQKENI. This CDR3 is 20 amino acids long. Unmatched junction bases numbered 19, after V lost 6 bases and J lost 3 bases. The CDR3 protein is CASSLRQGARVLQDTGELFF. In nucleotides, the CDR3 is TGTGCCAGCTCGCTTAGACAGGGGGCGCGAGTCCTCCAAGACACCGGGGAGCTGTTTTTT. The full variable domain, rest sourced from reference TRBV18 and TRBJ2-2, is NAGVMQNPRHLVRRRGQEARLRCSPMKGHSHVYWYRQLPEEGLKFMVYLQKENIIDESGMPKERFSAEFPKEGPSILRIQQVVRGDSAAYFCASSLRQGARVLQDTGELFFGEGSRLTVL.